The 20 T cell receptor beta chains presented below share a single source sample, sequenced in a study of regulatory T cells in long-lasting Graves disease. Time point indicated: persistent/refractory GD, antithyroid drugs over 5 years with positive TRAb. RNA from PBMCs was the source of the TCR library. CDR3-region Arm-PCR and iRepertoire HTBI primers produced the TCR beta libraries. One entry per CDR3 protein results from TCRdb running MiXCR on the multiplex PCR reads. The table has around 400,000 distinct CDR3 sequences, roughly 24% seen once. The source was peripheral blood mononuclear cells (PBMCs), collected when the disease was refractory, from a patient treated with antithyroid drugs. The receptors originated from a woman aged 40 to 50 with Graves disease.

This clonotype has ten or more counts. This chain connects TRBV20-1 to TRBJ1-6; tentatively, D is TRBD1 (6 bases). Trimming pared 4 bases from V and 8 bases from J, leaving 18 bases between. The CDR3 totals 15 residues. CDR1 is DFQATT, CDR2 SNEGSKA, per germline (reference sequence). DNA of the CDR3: TGCAGTGCTACGTTAAGGGGGGGGATGTATTCACCCCTCCACTTT. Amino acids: CSATLRGGMYSPLHF.

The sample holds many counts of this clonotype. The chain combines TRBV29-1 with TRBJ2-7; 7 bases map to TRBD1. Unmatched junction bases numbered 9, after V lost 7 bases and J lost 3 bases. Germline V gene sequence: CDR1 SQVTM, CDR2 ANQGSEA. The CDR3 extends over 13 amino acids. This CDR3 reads CSAIGQGDYEQYF. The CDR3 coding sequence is TGCAGCGCTATTGGCCAGGGGGACTACGAGCAGTACTTC.

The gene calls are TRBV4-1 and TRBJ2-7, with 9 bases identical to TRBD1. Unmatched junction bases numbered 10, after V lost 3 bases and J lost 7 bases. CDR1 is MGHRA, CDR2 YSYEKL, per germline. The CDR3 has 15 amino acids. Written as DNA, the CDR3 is TGCGCCAGCAGCCACCCGGGACAGGGTATTAGGGAGCAGTACTTC. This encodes CASSHPGQGIREQYF.

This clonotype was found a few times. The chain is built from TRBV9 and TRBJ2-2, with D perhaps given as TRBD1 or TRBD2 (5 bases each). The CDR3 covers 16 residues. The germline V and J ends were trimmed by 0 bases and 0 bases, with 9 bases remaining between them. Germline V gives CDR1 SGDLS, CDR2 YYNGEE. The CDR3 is CASSVEGTANTGELFF. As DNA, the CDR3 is TGTGCCAGCAGCGTAGAAGGGACGGCGAACACCGGGGAGCTGTTTTTT.

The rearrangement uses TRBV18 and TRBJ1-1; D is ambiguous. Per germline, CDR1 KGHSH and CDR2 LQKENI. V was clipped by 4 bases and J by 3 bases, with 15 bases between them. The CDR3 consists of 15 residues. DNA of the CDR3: TGTGCCAGCTCACACCCGGTGGGTAGGGACACTGAAGCTTTCTTT. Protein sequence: CASSHPVGRDTEAFF.

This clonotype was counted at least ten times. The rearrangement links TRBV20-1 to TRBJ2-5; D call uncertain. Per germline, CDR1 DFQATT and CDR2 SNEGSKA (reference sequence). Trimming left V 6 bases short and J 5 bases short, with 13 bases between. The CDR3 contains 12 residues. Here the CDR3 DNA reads TGCAGTGCCGAACCCGATAGGGAGACCCAGTACTTC. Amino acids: CSAEPDRETQYF.

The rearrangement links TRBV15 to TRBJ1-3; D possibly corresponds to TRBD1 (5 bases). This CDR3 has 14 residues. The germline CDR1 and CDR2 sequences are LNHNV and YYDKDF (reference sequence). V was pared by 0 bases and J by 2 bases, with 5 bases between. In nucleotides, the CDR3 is TGTGCCACCAGCAGAGAGGGGGCTGGAAACACCATATATTTT. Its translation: CATSREGAGNTIYF.

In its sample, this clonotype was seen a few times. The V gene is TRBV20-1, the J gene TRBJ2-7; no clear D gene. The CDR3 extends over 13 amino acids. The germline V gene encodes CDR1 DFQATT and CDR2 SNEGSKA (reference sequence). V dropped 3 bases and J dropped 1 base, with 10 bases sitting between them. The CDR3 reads CSARPNWSYEQYF. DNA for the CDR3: TGCAGTGCTAGGCCGAACTGGTCCTACGAGCAGTACTTC.

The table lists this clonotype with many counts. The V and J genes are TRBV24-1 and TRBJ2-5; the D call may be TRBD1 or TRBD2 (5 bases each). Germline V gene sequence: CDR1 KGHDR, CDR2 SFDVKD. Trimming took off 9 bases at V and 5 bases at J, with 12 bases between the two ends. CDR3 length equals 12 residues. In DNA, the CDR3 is TGTGCCACCTCATCGGGGCTCGAGACCCAGTACTTC. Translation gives CATSSGLETQYF.

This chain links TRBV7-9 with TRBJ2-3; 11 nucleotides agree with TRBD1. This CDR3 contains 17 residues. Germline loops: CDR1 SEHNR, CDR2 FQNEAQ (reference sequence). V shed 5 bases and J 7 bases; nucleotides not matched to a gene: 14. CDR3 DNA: TGTGCCAGCAGCACCTCCGGGACAGGGGGTCCGGGGTATACGCAGTATTTT. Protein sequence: CASSTSGTGGPGYTQYF.

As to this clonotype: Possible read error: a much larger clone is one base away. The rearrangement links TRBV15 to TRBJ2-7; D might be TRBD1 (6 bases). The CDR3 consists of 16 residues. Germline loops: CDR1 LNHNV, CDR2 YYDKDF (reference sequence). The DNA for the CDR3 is TGTACCACCAGCAGGGGCGGGCCGAATAAGGGGCGCGAGCAGTACTTC. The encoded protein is CTTSRGGPNKGREQYF.

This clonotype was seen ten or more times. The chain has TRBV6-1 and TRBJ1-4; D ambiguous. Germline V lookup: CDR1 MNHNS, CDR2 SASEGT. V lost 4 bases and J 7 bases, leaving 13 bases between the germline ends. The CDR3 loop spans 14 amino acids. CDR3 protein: CASSAANSAEKLFF. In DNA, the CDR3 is TGTGCCAGCAGTGCCGCAAACTCTGCTGAAAAACTGTTTTTT.

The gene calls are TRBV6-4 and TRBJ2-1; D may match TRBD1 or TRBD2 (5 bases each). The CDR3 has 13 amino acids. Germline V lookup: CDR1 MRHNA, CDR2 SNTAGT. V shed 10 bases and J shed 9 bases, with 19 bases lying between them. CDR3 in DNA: TGTGCCACCGGGGACGGGATTAAGGGTGAGCAGTTCTTC. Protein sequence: CATGDGIKGEQFF.

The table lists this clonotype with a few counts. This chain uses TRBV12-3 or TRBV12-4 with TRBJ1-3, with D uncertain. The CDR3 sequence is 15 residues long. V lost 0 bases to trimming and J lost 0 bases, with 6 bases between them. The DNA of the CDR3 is TGTGCCAGCAGTTTAGCACCGACCTCTGGAAACACCATATATTTT. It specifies CASSLAPTSGNTIYF.

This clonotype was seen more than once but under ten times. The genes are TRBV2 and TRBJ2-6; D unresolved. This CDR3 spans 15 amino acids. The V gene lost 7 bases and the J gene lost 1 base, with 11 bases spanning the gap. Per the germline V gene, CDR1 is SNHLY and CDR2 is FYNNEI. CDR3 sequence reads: CASTEWGSGANVLTF. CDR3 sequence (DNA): TGTGCCAGCACCGAATGGGGATCTGGGGCCAACGTCCTGACTTTC.

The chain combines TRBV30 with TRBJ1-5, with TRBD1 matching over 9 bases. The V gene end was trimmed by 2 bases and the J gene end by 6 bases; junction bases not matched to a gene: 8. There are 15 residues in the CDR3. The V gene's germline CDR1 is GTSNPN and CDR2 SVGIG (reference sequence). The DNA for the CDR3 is TGTGCCTGGAGTAGGGGACAGGGAGATTCTCAGCCCCAGCATTTT. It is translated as CAWSRGQGDSQPQHF.

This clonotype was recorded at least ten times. The CDR3 coding sequence is TGTGCCAGCAGGGCCGGGACATACGACTACGAGCAGTACTTC. Translating gives CASRAGTYDYEQYF. The chain has TRBV2 and TRBJ2-7, with D possibly being TRBD1 (6 bases). The V and J ends lost 6 bases and 3 bases respectively, with 15 bases between them. The CDR3 length is 14 residues. CDR1 is SNHLY and CDR2 is FYNNEI in the germline V gene.

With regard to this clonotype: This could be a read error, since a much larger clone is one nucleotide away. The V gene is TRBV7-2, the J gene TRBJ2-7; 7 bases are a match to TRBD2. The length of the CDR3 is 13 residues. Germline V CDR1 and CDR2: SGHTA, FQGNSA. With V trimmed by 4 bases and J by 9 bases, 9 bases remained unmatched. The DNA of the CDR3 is TGTGCCAGCAGCTCCCGACTAGCTGGCGGGCAGTACTTC. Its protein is CASSSRLAGGQYF.

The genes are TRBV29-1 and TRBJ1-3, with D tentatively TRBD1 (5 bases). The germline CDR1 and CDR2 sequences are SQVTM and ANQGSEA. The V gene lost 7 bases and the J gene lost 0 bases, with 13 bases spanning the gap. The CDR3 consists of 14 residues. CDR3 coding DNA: TGCAGCGCCGGACAATCGTCCTCTGGAAACACCATATATTTT. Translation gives CSAGQSSSGNTIYF.

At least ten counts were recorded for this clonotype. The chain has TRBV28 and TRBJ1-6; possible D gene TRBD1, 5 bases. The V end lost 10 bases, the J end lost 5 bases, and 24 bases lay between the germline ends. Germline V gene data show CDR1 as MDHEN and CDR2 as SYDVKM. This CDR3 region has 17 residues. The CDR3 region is CATEGSSRPVNNSPLHF. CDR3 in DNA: TGTGCCACTGAGGGGTCATCACGGCCGGTCAATAATTCACCCCTCCACTTT.